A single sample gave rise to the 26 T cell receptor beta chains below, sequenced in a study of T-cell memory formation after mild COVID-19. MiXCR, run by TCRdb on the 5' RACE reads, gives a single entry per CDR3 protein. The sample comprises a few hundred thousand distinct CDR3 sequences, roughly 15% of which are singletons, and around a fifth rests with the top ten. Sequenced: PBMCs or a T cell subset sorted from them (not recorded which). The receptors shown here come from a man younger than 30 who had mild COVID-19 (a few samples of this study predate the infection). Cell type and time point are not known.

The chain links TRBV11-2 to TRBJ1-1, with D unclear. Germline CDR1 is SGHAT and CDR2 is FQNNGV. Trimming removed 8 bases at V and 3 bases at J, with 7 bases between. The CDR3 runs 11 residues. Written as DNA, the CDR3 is TGTGCCAGCTTTGGAGACACTGAAGCTTTCTTT. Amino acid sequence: CASFGDTEAFF.

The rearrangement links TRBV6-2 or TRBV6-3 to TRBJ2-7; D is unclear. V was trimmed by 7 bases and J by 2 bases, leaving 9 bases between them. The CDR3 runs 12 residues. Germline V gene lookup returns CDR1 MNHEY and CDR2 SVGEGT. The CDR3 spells CASNLGPYEQYF. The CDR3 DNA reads TGTGCCAGCAACCTCGGCCCCTACGAGCAGTACTTC.

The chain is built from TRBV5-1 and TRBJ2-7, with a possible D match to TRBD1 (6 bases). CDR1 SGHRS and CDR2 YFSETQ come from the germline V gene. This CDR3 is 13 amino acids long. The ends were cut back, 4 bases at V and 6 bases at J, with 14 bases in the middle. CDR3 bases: TGCGCCAGCAGCGCACAACAGGGCCTCGAGCAGTACTTC. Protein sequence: CASSAQQGLEQYF.

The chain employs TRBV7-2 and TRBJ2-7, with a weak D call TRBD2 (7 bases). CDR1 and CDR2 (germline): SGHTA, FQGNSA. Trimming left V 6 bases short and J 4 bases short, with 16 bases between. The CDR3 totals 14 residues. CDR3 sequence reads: CASSPTGGPYEQYF. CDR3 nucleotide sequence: TGTGCCAGCAGTCCCACGGGGGGCCCTTACGAGCAGTACTTC.

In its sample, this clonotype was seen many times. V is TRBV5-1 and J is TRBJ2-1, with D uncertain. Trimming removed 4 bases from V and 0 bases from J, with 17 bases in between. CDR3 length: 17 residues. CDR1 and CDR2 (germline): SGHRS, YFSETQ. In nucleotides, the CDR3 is TGCGCCAGCAGCCCCCACGCGAATATTGGCTCCTACAATGAGCAGTTCTTC. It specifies CASSPHANIGSYNEQFF.

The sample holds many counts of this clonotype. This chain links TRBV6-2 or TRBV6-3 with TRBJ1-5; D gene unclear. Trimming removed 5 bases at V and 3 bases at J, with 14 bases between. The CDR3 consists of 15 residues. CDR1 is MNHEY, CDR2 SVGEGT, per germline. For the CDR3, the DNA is TGTGCCAGCAGTGAGCCCCTCTCCTTCAATCAGCCCCAGCATTTT. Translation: CASSEPLSFNQPQHF.

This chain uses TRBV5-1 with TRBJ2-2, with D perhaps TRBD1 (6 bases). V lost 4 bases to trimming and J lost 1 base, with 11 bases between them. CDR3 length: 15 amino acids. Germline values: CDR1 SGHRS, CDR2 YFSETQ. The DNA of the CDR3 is TGCGCCAGCAGCCCGCGGACAGAGAACACCGGGGAGCTGTTTTTT. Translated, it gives CASSPRTENTGELFF.

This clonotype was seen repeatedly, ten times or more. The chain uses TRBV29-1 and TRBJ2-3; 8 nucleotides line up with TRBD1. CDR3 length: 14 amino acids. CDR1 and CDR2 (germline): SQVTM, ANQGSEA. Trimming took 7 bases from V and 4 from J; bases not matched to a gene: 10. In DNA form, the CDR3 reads TGCAGCGCCGTTGACAGGGGTAGGGCAGATACGCAGTATTTT. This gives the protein CSAVDRGRADTQYF.

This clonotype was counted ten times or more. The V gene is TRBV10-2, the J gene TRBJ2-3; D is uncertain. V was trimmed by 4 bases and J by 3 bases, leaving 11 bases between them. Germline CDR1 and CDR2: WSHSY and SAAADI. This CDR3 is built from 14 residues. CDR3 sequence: CASSVSHLTDTQYF. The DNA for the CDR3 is TGCGCCAGCAGTGTGTCGCACCTTACAGATACGCAGTATTTT.

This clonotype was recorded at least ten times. The CDR3 loop reads CASSLGTGPDTQYF. The CDR3 DNA reads as TGTGCCAGCAGCCTTGGGACAGGCCCGGATACGCAGTATTTT. The V and J genes are TRBV7-6 and TRBJ2-3; 8 positions match TRBD1. CDR1 is SGHVS and CDR2 is FNYEAQ in the germline V gene. J gave up 6 bases and V 5 bases, and 7 bases lay outside the gene matches. The CDR3 loop spans 14 amino acids. The whole variable domain, filled in from reference TRBV7-6 and TRBJ2-3, reads GAGVSQSPRYKVTKRGQDVALRCDPISGHVSLYWYRQALGQGPEFLTYFNYEAQQDKSGLPNDRFSAERPEGSISTLTIQRTEQRDSAMYRCASSLGTGPDTQYFGPGTRLTVL.

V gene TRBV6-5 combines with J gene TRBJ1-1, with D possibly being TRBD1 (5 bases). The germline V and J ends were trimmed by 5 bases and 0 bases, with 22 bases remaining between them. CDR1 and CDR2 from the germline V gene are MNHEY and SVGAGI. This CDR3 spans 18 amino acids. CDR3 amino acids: CASSTPGVGIVMNTEAFF. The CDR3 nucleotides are TGTGCCAGCAGTACCCCGGGGGTGGGGATAGTCATGAACACTGAAGCTTTCTTT.

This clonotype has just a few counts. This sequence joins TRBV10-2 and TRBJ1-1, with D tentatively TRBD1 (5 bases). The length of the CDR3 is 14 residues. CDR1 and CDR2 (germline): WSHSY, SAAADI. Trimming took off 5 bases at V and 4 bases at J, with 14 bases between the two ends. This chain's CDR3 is CASSLGAGSTEAFF. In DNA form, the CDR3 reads TGCGCCAGCAGTCTCGGGGCAGGGTCCACTGAAGCTTTCTTT.

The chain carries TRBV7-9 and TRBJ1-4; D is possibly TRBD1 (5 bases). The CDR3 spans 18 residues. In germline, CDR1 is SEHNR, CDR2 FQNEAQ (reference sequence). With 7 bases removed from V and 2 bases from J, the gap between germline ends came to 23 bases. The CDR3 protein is CASKGRGHATATNEKLFF. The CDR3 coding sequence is TGTGCCAGCAAAGGAAGGGGTCACGCTACGGCGACTAATGAAAAACTGTTTTTT.

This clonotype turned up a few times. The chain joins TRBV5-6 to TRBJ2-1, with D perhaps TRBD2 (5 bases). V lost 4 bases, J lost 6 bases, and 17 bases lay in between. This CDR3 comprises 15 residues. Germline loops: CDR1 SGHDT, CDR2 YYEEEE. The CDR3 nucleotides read TGTGCCAGCAGCGTCTGGCGATCGGACTTCAATGAGCAGTTCTTC. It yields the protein CASSVWRSDFNEQFF. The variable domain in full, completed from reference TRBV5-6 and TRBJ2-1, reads DAGVTQSPTHLIKTRGQQVTLRCSPKSGHDTVSWYQQALGQGPQFIFQYYEEEERQRGNFPDRFSGHQFPNYSSELNVNALLLGDSALYLCASSVWRSDFNEQFFGPGTRLTVL.

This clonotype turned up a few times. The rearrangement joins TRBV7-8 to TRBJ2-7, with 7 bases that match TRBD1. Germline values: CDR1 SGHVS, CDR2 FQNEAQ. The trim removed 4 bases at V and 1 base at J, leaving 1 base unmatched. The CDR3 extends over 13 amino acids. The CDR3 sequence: CASSSTGSYEQYF. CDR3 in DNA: TGTGCCAGCAGCTCGACAGGGTCCTACGAGCAGTACTTC.

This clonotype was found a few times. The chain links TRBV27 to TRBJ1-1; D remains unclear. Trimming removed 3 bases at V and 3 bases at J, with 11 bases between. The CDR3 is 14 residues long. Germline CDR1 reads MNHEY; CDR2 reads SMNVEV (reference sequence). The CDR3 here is CASSFLGEDTEAFF. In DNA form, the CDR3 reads TGTGCCAGCAGTTTTCTCGGGGAGGACACTGAAGCTTTCTTT.

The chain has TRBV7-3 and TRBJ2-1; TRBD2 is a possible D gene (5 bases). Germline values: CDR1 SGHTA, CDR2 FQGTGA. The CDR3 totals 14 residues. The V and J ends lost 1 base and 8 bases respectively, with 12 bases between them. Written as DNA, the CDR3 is TGTGCCAGCAGCTTAATTGGACTCTGGGATGAGCAGTTCTTC. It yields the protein CASSLIGLWDEQFF.

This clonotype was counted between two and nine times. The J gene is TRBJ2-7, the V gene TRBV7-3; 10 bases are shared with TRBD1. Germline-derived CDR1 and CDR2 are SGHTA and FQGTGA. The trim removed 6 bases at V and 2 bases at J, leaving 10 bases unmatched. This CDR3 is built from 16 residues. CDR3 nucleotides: TGTGCCAGCAGGGACCAGGGACAGGGGCCAACCTACGAGCAGTACGTC. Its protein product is CASRDQGQGPTYEQYV.

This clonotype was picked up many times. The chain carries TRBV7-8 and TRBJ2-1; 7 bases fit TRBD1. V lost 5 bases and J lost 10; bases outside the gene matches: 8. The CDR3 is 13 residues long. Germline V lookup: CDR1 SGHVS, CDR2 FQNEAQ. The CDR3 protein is CASSDRVSREQFF. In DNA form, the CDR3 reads TGTGCCAGCAGCGACAGGGTTTCTCGCGAGCAGTTCTTC. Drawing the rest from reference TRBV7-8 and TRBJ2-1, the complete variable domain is GAGVSQSPRYKVAKRGQDVALRCDPISGHVSLFWYQQALGQGPEFLTYFQNEAQLDKSGLPSDRFFAERPEGSVSTLKIQRTQQEDSAVYLCASSDRVSREQFFGPGTRLTVL.

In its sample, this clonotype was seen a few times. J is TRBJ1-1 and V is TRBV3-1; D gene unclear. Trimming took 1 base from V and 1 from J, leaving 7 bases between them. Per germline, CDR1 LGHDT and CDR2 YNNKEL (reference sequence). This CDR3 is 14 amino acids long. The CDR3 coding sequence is TGTGCCAGCAGCCAAGTTAATGGGAACACTGAAGCTTTCTTT. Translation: CASSQVNGNTEAFF.

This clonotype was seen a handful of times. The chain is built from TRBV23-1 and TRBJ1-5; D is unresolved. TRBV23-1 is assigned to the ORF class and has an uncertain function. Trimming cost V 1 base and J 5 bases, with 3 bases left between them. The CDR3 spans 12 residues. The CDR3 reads CASSQLHQPQHF. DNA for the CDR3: TGCGCCAGCAGTCAATTGCATCAGCCCCAGCATTTT.

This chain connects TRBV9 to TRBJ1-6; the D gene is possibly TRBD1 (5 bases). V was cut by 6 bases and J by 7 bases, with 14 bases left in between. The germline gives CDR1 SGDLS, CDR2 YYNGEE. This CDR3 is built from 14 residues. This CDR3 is CASTPGLENSPLHF. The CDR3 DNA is TGTGCCAGCACCCCGGGGCTGGAAAATTCACCCCTCCACTTT.

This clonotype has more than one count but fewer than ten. The CDR3 DNA follows: TGTGCCGCAAGCCCGGGCGGAGAGACCCAGTACTTC. It codes for CAASPGGETQYF. This chain joins TRBV10-3 and TRBJ2-5; D is uncertain. Trimming shortened V by 11 bases and J by 4 bases, and 14 bases separated the two germline ends. The CDR3 extends over 12 amino acids. From germline, CDR1 is ENHRY and CDR2 SYGVKD.

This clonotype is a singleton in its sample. CDR3 nucleotide sequence: TGCAGTGCTCGACCAGAGGGACAGGGTCCTTCACCCCTCCACTTT. Its protein is CSARPEGQGPSPLHF. The chain couples TRBV20-1 to TRBJ1-6; 9 nucleotides match TRBD1. Trimming removed 5 bases from V and 9 bases from J; junction bases left unmatched: 11. Germline lookup yields CDR1 DFQATT and CDR2 SNEGSKA (reference sequence). The CDR3 extends over 15 amino acids.

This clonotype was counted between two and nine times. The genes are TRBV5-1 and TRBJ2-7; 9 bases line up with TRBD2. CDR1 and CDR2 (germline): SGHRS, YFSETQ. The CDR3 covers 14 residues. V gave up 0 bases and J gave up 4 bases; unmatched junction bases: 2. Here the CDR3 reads CASSLGLADYEQYF. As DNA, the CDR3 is TGCGCCAGCAGCTTGGGACTAGCGGATTACGAGCAGTACTTC.

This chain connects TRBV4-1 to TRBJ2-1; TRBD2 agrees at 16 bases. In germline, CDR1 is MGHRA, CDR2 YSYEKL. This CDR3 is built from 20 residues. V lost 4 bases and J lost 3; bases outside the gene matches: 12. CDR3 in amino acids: CASSRRPGTSGGAHYNEQFF. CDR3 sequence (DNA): TGCGCCAGCAGCCGCCGTCCCGGGACTAGCGGGGGGGCACACTACAATGAGCAGTTCTTC.